This T cell receptor beta chain is from a study of patients and donors after allogeneic stem cell transplantation. TCRdb recomputed calls from the RT-PCR reads with MiXCR, one row per CDR3 protein. Here the sample spans about 87,000 distinct CDR3 sequences, approximately 5.2% being singletons. Per the germline V gene, CDR1 is SGHRS and CDR2 is YFSETQ. This CDR3 is built from 15 residues. V lost 3 bases and J lost 5, with 14 bases in between. This clonotype was recorded at least ten times. The chain couples TRBV5-1 to TRBJ2-2; maybe TRBD2 (6 bases). The sequence came from a human donor who was either an allogeneic HSCT recipient or a stem cell or donor lymphocyte infusion donor (not recorded which). It is not recorded whose cells these are; they may come from a transplant donor. The sequenced sample consisted of blood, either unsorted or a sorted T cell fraction (not recorded which). CDR3 nucleotides: TGCGCCAGCAGCTCCCAGGGAGGAGGGACCGGGGAGCTGTTTTTT. Translation: CASSSQGGGTGELFF. Full variable domain (rest looked up from reference TRBV5-1 and TRBJ2-2): KAGVTQTPRYLIKTRGQQVTLSCSPISGHRSVSWYQQTPGQGLQFLFEYFSETQRNKGNFPGRFSGRQFSNSRSEMNVSTLELGDSALYLCASSSQGGGTGELFFGEGSRLTVL.